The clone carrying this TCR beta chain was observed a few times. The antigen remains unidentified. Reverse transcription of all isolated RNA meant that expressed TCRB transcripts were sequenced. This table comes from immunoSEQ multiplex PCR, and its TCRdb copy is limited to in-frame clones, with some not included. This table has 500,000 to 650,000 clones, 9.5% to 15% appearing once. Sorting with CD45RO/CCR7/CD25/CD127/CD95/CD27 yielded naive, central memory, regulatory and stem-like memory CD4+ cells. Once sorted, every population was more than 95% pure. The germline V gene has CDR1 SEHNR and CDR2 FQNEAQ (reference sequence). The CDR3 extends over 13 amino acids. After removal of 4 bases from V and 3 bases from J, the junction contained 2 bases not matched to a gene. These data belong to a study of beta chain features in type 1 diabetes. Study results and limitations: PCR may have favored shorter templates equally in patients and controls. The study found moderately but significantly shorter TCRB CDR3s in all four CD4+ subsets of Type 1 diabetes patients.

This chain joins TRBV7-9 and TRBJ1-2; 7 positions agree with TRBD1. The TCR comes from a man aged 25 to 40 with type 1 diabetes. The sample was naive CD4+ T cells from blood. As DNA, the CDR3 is TGTGCCAGCAGCTCCGACAGGGACTATGGCTACACCTTC. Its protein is CASSSDRDYGYTF. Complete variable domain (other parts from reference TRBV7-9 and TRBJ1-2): DTGVSQNPRHKITKRGQNVTFRCDPISEHNRLYWYRQTLGQGPEFLTYFQNEAQLEKSRLLSDRFSAERPKGSFSTLEIQRTEQGDSAMYLCASSSDRDYGYTFGSGTRLTVV.